The next 23 T cell receptor beta chains were all read from a single sample in a study of a mutant IDH1 vaccine in newly diagnosed glioma. Antigens for these TCRs are unknown. Time point given: week 47, end of study. In the vaccine, a single dose held 300 ug of the mutant IDH1 20-mer peptide, along with topical imiquimod. This table comes from immunoSEQ multiplex PCR, and its TCRdb copy is limited to in-frame clones, with some not included. The profile shows tens of thousands of clones, approximately 84% of them singletons. The input for sequencing was PBMCs, taken from a glioma patient whose treatment included an IDH1 peptide vaccine. Receptors originate from a woman aged 25 to 45 with glioma. Some clones in this sample may be carry-over from other donors' samples.

The chain carries TRBV28 and TRBJ2-7, with D tentatively TRBD2 (5 bases). The germline V gene has CDR1 MDHEN and CDR2 SYDVKM. The CDR3 extends over 15 amino acids. The germline V and J ends were trimmed by 5 bases and 7 bases, with 21 bases remaining between them. CDR3 nucleotides: TGTGCCAGCAGTGAAAGACTACGCGGGCTGCGGGAGCAGTACTTC. It specifies CASSERLRGLREQYF. The whole variable domain, remainder taken from reference TRBV28 and TRBJ2-7, is DVKVTQSSRYLVKRTGEKVFLECVQDMDHENMFWYRQDPGLGLRLIYFSYDVKMKEKGDIPEGYSVSREKKERFSLILESASTNQTSMYLCASSERLRGLREQYFGPGTRLTVT.

The chain couples TRBV12-5 to TRBJ1-1, with D hard to call. V lost 0 bases and J lost 0, with 8 bases in between. This CDR3 contains 15 residues. Germline V gene lookup returns CDR1 LGHNT and CDR2 FRNRAP. The CDR3 DNA reads as TGTGCTAGTGGTTTGGTAGGGATTTTGAACACTGAAGCTTTCTTT. This encodes CASGLVGILNTEAFF.

This clone was counted once. The chain employs TRBV7-9 and TRBJ1-2, with 7 bases identical to TRBD1. CDR3 length: 15 amino acids. V lost 3 bases, J lost 3 bases, and 7 bases stayed unmatched. From germline, CDR1 is SEHNR and CDR2 FQNEAQ (reference sequence). For the CDR3, the DNA is TGTGCCAGCAGCTTCACAGGGGCCGAGCACTATGGCTACACCTTC. Translating it yields CASSFTGAEHYGYTF.

J is TRBJ2-1 and V is TRBV18; D gene ambiguous. V gave up 3 bases and J gave up 9 bases, with 6 bases separating them. The CDR3 runs to 11 residues. Germline V gene data show CDR1 as KGHSH and CDR2 as LQKENI. This CDR3 reads CASSPSGEQFF. In DNA form, the CDR3 reads TGTGCCAGCTCACCGAGTGGTGAGCAGTTCTTC.

The V and J genes are TRBV5-6 and TRBJ2-7; 7 bases map to TRBD2. Germline loops: CDR1 SGHDT, CDR2 YYEEEE. The CDR3 runs to 14 residues. With 4 bases clipped from V and 6 bases from J, the junction kept 10 bases outside the gene matches. Here the CDR3 DNA reads TGTGCCAGCAGCCCGGCGGGGAGGGCCATCGAGCAGTACTTC. Translated: CASSPAGRAIEQYF.

This clone appeared once. The CDR3 bases are TGTGCCAGCAGCTCTGGGACTATGGGAGATACGCAGTATTTT. Protein product: CASSSGTMGDTQYF. V and J are TRBV7-9 and TRBJ2-3; 7 bases fit TRBD2. The CDR3 is 14 amino acids. Germline lookup yields CDR1 SEHNR and CDR2 FQNEAQ (reference sequence). V gave up 4 bases and J gave up 5 bases; unmatched junction bases: 6.

This clone is a singleton in its sample. V is TRBV6-5 and J is TRBJ2-2; D might be TRBD1 (5 bases). This CDR3 has 15 residues. The germline V and J ends were trimmed by 6 bases and 3 bases, with 14 bases remaining between them. CDR1 and CDR2 from the germline V gene are MNHEY and SVGAGI. The CDR3 bases are TGTGCCAGCAGGCCCGACAGTGCTCACACCGGGGAGCTGTTTTTT. Encoded protein: CASRPDSAHTGELFF.

The sample holds a few counts of this clone. This chain uses TRBV6-4 with TRBJ1-1; 7 nucleotides line up with TRBD1. The CDR3 length is 14 residues. Germline V gene sequence: CDR1 MRHNA, CDR2 SNTAGT. With V trimmed by 2 bases and J by 1 base, 1 base remained unmatched. Here the CDR3 reads CASSDRDRNTEAFF. DNA of the CDR3: TGTGCCAGCAGTGACCGGGACAGGAACACTGAAGCTTTCTTT.

The chain employs TRBV6-6 and TRBJ2-2, with a possible D match to TRBD2 (6 bases). The CDR3 loop spans 12 amino acids. Deletions cut 7 bases from V and 6 bases from J, with 9 bases between. Germline CDR1 is MNHNY and CDR2 is SVGAGI (reference sequence). Here the CDR3 reads CASIPSAGELFF. In DNA form, the CDR3 reads TGTGCCAGCATCCCTAGCGCCGGGGAGCTGTTTTTT.

The CDR3 is CASGLSRTGMAFF. The CDR3 nucleotides are TGTGCTAGTGGTCTAAGTCGGACAGGGATGGCTTTCTTT. The chain links TRBV12-5 to TRBJ1-1; 8 positions match TRBD1. Per the germline V gene, CDR1 is LGHNT and CDR2 is FRNRAP. The CDR3 sequence is 13 residues long. Unmatched junction bases numbered 10, after V lost 5 bases and J lost 11 bases.

The chain couples TRBV4-1 to TRBJ1-5; 9 bases align to TRBD1. Germline V gene lookup returns CDR1 MGHRA and CDR2 YSYEKL. The CDR3 is 15 residues long. After removal of 4 bases from V and 4 bases from J, the junction contained 5 bases not matched to a gene. As DNA, the CDR3 is TGCGCCAGCAGCCTTGAGACAGGGGGGAATCAGCCCCAGCATTTT. Translating gives CASSLETGGNQPQHF.

The chain uses TRBV27 and TRBJ2-7, with D hard to call. Per germline, CDR1 MNHEY and CDR2 SMNVEV (reference sequence). The CDR3 is 11 residues long. The ends were cut back, 5 bases at V and 6 bases at J, with 8 bases in the middle. The CDR3 coding sequence is TGTGCCAGCAGTGGTGGGCGCGAGCAGTACTTC. Protein sequence: CASSGGREQYF.

The V call is TRBV2, the J call TRBJ2-5; no reliable D call. CDR1 is SNHLY and CDR2 is FYNNEI in the germline V gene. The CDR3 is 11 residues long. V was shortened by 8 bases and J by 5 bases, with 9 bases between the two germline ends. The CDR3 reads CASQSEETQYF. For the CDR3, the DNA is TGTGCCAGCCAGTCCGAGGAGACCCAGTACTTC.

V gene TRBV6-5 combines with J gene TRBJ1-5, with 8 positions matching TRBD1. Germline V lookup: CDR1 MNHEY, CDR2 SVGAGI. The length of the CDR3 is 13 residues. V dropped 6 bases and J dropped 4; count of bases not matched to a gene: 2. In nucleotides, the CDR3 is TGTGCCAGCAGGGGACAGGCAAATCAGCCCCAGCATTTT. It encodes CASRGQANQPQHF.

The chain combines TRBV5-8 with TRBJ1-1; D is unclear. Germline-derived CDR1 and CDR2 are SGHTS and YDEGEE. V lost 5 bases and J 4 bases, leaving 6 bases between the germline ends. This CDR3 is 11 amino acids long. The CDR3 sequence: CASRIGTEAFF. As DNA, the CDR3 is TGTGCCAGCAGGATTGGCACTGAAGCTTTCTTT. The full variable domain, in which reference TRBV5-8 and TRBJ1-1 provide the parts outside the CDR3, is EAGVTQSPTHLIKTRGQQATLRCSPISGHTSVYWYQQALGLGLQFLLWYDEGEERNRGNFPPRFSGRQFPNYSSELNVNALELEDSALYLCASRIGTEAFFGQGTRLTVV.

CDR3 protein: CASSLGPFLRASYEQYF. CDR3 bases: TGCGCCAGCAGCTTGGGGCCGTTCCTCCGAGCCAGCTACGAGCAGTACTTC. This chain links TRBV5-1 with TRBJ2-7; D gene ambiguous. CDR3 length equals 17 residues. V lost 0 bases and J lost 3, with 19 bases in between. The germline gives CDR1 SGHRS, CDR2 YFSETQ.

The V gene is TRBV29-1, the J gene TRBJ2-3; 12 bases fit TRBD2. Germline V gene sequence: CDR1 SQVTM, CDR2 ANQGSEA. Trimming took 6 bases from V and 3 from J; bases not matched to a gene: 16. CDR3 length: 18 amino acids. The CDR3 nucleotides read TGCAGCGTGAGGGGAGGACTAGCGGGACCCGCCGGGACAGATACGCAGTATTTT. This encodes CSVRGGLAGPAGTDTQYF.

This clone was detected only a few times. The gene calls are TRBV7-9 and TRBJ2-7; 7 positions agree with TRBD1. J was trimmed by 5 bases and V by 3 bases; bases with no gene match: 4. The germline V gene encodes CDR1 SEHNR and CDR2 FQNEAQ (reference sequence). The CDR3 covers 13 residues. The CDR3 DNA follows: TGTGCCAGCAGCTTCAAGGGGGCTGACGAGCAGTACTTC. Protein: CASSFKGADEQYF.

By frequency in the sample, this clone is medium-sized. This chain joins TRBV7-9 and TRBJ2-7, with 7 bases aligning to TRBD1. V gave up 5 bases and J gave up 9 bases; unmatched junction bases: 1. The CDR3 has 10 amino acids. Germline V gene lookup returns CDR1 SEHNR and CDR2 FQNEAQ (reference sequence). Written as DNA, the CDR3 is TGTGCCAGCAGCGGGGACAGGCAGTACTTC. Translated, it gives CASSGDRQYF. The full variable domain, completed using reference TRBV7-9 and TRBJ2-7, is DTGVSQNPRHKITKRGQNVTFRCDPISEHNRLYWYRQTLGQGPEFLTYFQNEAQLEKSRLLSDRFSAERPKGSFSTLEIQRTEQGDSAMYLCASSGDRQYFGPGTRLTVT.

This clone was observed once. The V and J genes are TRBV11-2 and TRBJ1-1; maybe TRBD1 (5 bases). The germline V and J ends were trimmed by 5 bases and 4 bases, with 14 bases remaining between them. The CDR3 contains 14 residues. Germline values: CDR1 SGHAT, CDR2 FQNNGV. The CDR3 spells CASSTTSGGTEAFF. The CDR3 DNA reads TGTGCCAGCAGCACTACTTCTGGGGGCACTGAAGCTTTCTTT.

The chain employs TRBV30 and TRBJ2-7; D is possibly TRBD2 (6 bases). Germline V gene data show CDR1 as GTSNPN and CDR2 as SVGIG (reference sequence). Trimming cost V 8 bases and J 0 bases, with 8 bases left between them. The CDR3 covers 11 residues. CDR3 loop: CARGTSYEQYF. The CDR3 bases are TGTGCCCGGGGGACCTCCTACGAGCAGTACTTC.

V and J are TRBV11-3 and TRBJ2-3, with 13 bases fitting TRBD2. Germline lookup yields CDR1 SGHNT and CDR2 YENEEA. This CDR3 contains 20 residues. V lost 2 bases, J lost 3 bases, and 14 bases stayed unmatched. Written as DNA, the CDR3 is TGTGCCAGCAGCTTACCTCGGACTAGCGGGAGCACACATATAACAGATACGCAGTATTTT. It yields the protein CASSLPRTSGSTHITDTQYF.

CDR3 in DNA: TGCGCCAGCAGCTCCAGGACGGGGGTCGACTATGGCTACACCTTC. Its protein product is CASSSRTGVDYGYTF. This rearrangement joins TRBV5-1 to TRBJ1-2; weak D call: TRBD1 (5 bases). The length of the CDR3 is 15 residues. The V and J ends lost 3 bases and 3 bases respectively, with 15 bases between them. Germline lookup yields CDR1 SGHRS and CDR2 YFSETQ.